This T cell receptor (beta chain) was profiled in a study of cytomegalovirus exposure and HLA in healthy donors. Germline V lookup: CDR1 SGHRS, CDR2 YFSETQ. The CDR3 runs to 13 residues. Trimming took off 0 bases at V and 2 bases at J, with 6 bases between the two ends. Sequencing used immunoSEQ multiplex PCR; TCRdb keeps in-frame clones, though not all of them. Of roughly 150,000 clones detected, around nine tenths appear once; the ten largest clones hold 2% to 2.5%. Points from the study as a whole: The tendency of first-cohort TCR clusters to co-occur in the 100 to 150 validation repertoires was identified by a subsequent analysis.

This clone was counted once. The antigen remains undetermined. The sample comprised PBMCs. V usage is TRBV5-1 and J usage is TRBJ2-7, with D possibly TRBD2 on 5 matching bases. This sequence originates from a woman aged 18-29 years in good health and CMV-seronegative. The CDR3 DNA reads as TGCGCCAGCAGCTTGGGAGGGACCTACGAGCAGTACTTC. Its translation: CASSLGGTYEQYF.